These T cell receptor beta chains were read from a single sample in a study of PD-1 blockade in mismatch repair-deficient tumors. The protocol was immunoSEQ multiplex PCR, while the TCRdb copy is restricted to in-frame clones and leaves out a portion. Found here are 70,000 to 95,000 clones, approximately 81% of them singletons; the top ten hold around 5.5%. This specimen was peripheral blood, taken 44 weeks after starting pembrolizumab. The origin of the receptors is an adult with mismatch repair-deficient cancer. Each CDR3 is given with its conserved first and last residue. Fields, in order: V gene, D gene, J gene, clone size, CDR3 protein, CDR3 DNA. D genes are given only for firm matches. The size of a clone is reported for some rows only, either as once, few or many, or as a class for expanded clones.

TRBV7-9,TRBD2,TRBJ2-7,NA,CASSFPGGEQYF,TGTGCCAGCAGCTTCCCGGGGGGGGAGCAGTACTTC
TRBV10-2,NA,TRBJ2-2,NA,CATAGTRDTGELFF,TGCGCCACCGCCGGGACCCGTGACACCGGGGAGCTGTTTTTT
TRBV13,NA,TRBJ2-1,few,CASSLNGEREQFF,TGTGCCAGCAGCTTAAACGGTGAGCGAGAGCAGTTCTTC
TRBV5-5,NA,TRBJ2-7,NA,CASSTQSEQYF,TGTGCCAGCAGCACTCAAAGCGAGCAGTACTTC
TRBV2,NA,TRBJ2-1,few,CASSPMDLAYNEQFF,TGTGCCAGCAGCCCGATGGATCTGGCCTACAATGAGCAGTTCTTC
TRBV7-9,TRBD2,TRBJ2-1,NA,CASSSNKRDSYNEQFF,TGTGCCAGCAGCTCTAATAAGCGGGACTCCTACAATGAGCAGTTCTTC
TRBV7-2,NA,TRBJ2-7,once,CASSLMAGRHEQYF,TGTGCCAGCAGCTTAATGGCAGGGAGGCACGAGCAGTACTTC
TRBV6-5,NA,TRBJ1-5,NA,CASSPDSYSNQPQHF,TGTGCCAGCAGCCCCGACAGCTATAGCAATCAGCCCCAGCATTTT
TRBV5-7,NA,TRBJ2-7,once,CASSHYRDNSYEQYF,TGTGCCAGCAGCCATTACAGGGACAATAGCTACGAGCAGTACTTC
TRBV29-1,NA,TRBJ1-1,NA,CSVKDRHEAFF,TGCAGCGTTAAGGACCGCCATGAAGCTTTCTTT
TRBV5-1,NA,TRBJ2-7,NA,CASQSGWTNRFYEQYF,TGCGCCAGCCAGTCCGGGTGGACAAATCGATTCTACGAGCAGTACTTC
TRBV4-1,TRBD2,TRBJ2-3,NA,CASSPGLAGSYTDTQYF,TGCGCCAGCAGCCCCGGACTAGCGGGATCTTACACAGATACGCAGTATTTT
TRBV12-5,NA,TRBJ1-1,NA,CASGYGGDTEAFF,TGTGCTAGTGGTTACGGAGGGGACACTGAAGCTTTCTTT
TRBV7-2,TRBD2,TRBJ2-7,few,CASSLVLAGVKEQYF,TGTGCCAGCAGCTTAGTCCTAGCGGGAGTAAAAGAGCAGTACTTC
TRBV29-1,NA,TRBJ1-1,once,CSAGLVTEAFF,TGCAGCGCCGGACTGGTCACTGAAGCTTTCTTT
TRBV25-1,NA,TRBJ1-1,once,CATSLWTEAFF,TGTGCCACCTCTTTGTGGACTGAAGCTTTCTTT
TRBV18,TRBD1,TRBJ2-1,NA,CASSPLTGGSYNEQFF,TGTGCCAGCTCACCGCTTACAGGGGGGTCCTACAATGAGCAGTTCTTC
TRBV9,NA,TRBJ2-1,NA,CASSVVEAHYNEQFF,TGTGCCAGCAGCGTAGTGGAAGCTCACTACAATGAGCAGTTCTTC
TRBV30,NA,TRBJ1-4,once,CAGEAAVTEDRNEKLFF,TGTGCCGGTGAAGCAGCTGTCACCGAAGACCGGAATGAAAAACTGTTTTTT
TRBV18,TRBD1,TRBJ1-1,NA,CASSPQRAGGGTEAFF,TGTGCCAGCTCGCCACAACGGGCAGGGGGGGGAACTGAAGCTTTCTTT
TRBV2,NA,TRBJ2-5,NA,CASRQGMETQYF,TGTGCCAGTCGGCAAGGCATGGAGACCCAGTACTTC
TRBV18,NA,TRBJ2-3,NA,CASSPEVGTDTQYF,TGTGCCAGCTCACCAGAAGTGGGCACAGATACGCAGTATTTT
TRBV27,TRBD2,TRBJ2-7,NA,CASIIGLSGDYEQYF,TGTGCCAGCATCATCGGCCTTAGCGGGGACTACGAGCAGTACTTC
TRBV14,TRBD1,TRBJ2-4,NA,CASSQEYAGGTGDTIQYF,TGTGCCAGCAGCCAAGAATACGCCGGGGGGACAGGGGATACCATTCAGTACTTC
TRBV15,NA,TRBJ1-1,NA,CATADISNTEAFF,TGTGCCACCGCTGATATATCAAACACTGAAGCTTTCTTT
TRBV21-1,NA,TRBJ1-2,NA,CASSKAGGDRCDYGYTF,TGTGCCAGCAGCAAAGCGGGAGGGGACAGGTGTGACTATGGCTACACCTTC
TRBV9,NA,TRBJ2-7,NA,CASSNALSHEQYF,TGTGCCAGCAGCAATGCTTTATCCCACGAGCAGTACTTC
TRBV7-9,TRBD2,TRBJ2-7,NA,CASSLAFSSGRDYEQYF,TGTGCCAGCAGCTTAGCGTTTTCTAGCGGGAGGGACTACGAGCAGTACTTC
TRBV5-1,TRBD2,TRBJ2-1,NA,CASSPLVSGSYNEQFF,TGCGCCAGCAGCCCCCTAGTCAGCGGGAGCTACAATGAGCAGTTCTTC
TRBV6-1,NA,TRBJ1-3,few,CASSPKPDGNTIYF,TGTGCCAGCAGTCCTAAACCGGACGGAAACACCATATATTTT
TRBV5-1,NA,TRBJ2-3,once,CASSLQGLTDTQYF,TGCGCCAGCAGCTTACAGGGACTCACAGATACGCAGTATTTT
TRBV5-4,TRBD2,TRBJ2-3,NA,CASNWASGNTDTQYF,TGTGCCAGCAACTGGGCTAGCGGGAACACAGATACGCAGTATTTT
TRBV11-2,NA,TRBJ1-3,NA,CASSGQGSFSGNTIYF,TGTGCCAGCAGCGGTCAAGGGAGCTTCTCTGGAAACACCATATATTTT
TRBV28,NA,TRBJ1-3,NA,CASHQGSSGNTIYF,TGTGCCAGCCACCAGGGGAGCTCTGGAAACACCATATATTTT
TRBV30,TRBD1,TRBJ2-4,NA,CASNLQGANIQYF,TGTGCCTCCAACCTACAGGGGGCAAACATTCAGTACTTC
TRBV4-3,NA,TRBJ2-2,NA,CASSQGHVASSTGELFF,TGCGCCAGCAGCCAAGGGCACGTAGCGTCGAGCACCGGGGAGCTGTTTTTT
TRBV27,TRBD2,TRBJ2-7,NA,CASSPSSGMAYEQYF,TGTGCCAGCAGTCCGTCTAGCGGGATGGCGTACGAGCAGTACTTC
TRBV2,TRBD1,TRBJ2-2,once,CASGGTGRIITGELFF,TGTGCCAGCGGGGGGACAGGGCGAATAATTACCGGGGAGCTGTTTTTT
TRBV11-3,NA,TRBJ1-1,NA,CASSLAAIAFF,TGTGCCAGCAGCTTAGCAGCTATAGCTTTCTTT
TRBV29-1,NA,TRBJ2-1,NA,CSVEDPGQSSYNEQFF,TGCAGCGTTGAAGACCCTGGACAGTCCTCCTACAATGAGCAGTTCTTC
TRBV9,TRBD2,TRBJ2-1,NA,CASSVAGRESVNEQFF,TGTGCCAGCAGCGTAGCTGGGCGGGAGTCAGTCAATGAGCAGTTCTTC
TRBV21-1,NA,TRBJ2-1,once,CASSFRHDDYNEQFF,TGTGCCAGCAGCTTCCGGCATGACGACTACAATGAGCAGTTCTTC
TRBV2,NA,TRBJ1-5,few,CASRAGPFNQPQHF,TGTGCCAGCCGGGCCGGACCGTTCAATCAGCCCCAGCATTTT
TRBV30,TRBD2,TRBJ2-1,NA,CAWNRGLAGANEQFF,TGTGCCTGGAACCGAGGACTAGCGGGAGCCAATGAGCAGTTCTTC
TRBV11-3,TRBD2,TRBJ2-1,NA,CASSLAGGGAEQFF,TGTGCCAGCAGCTTAGCGGGAGGGGGGGCTGAGCAGTTCTTC
TRBV6-1,NA,TRBJ2-1,NA,CASSVYGTTRFNEQFF,TGTGCCAGCAGTGTCTACGGGACAACCAGATTCAATGAGCAGTTCTTC
TRBV25-1,NA,TRBJ2-7,NA,CATTRGKASEQYF,TGTGCCACGACAAGGGGCAAAGCTAGCGAGCAGTACTTC
TRBV2,NA,TRBJ2-7,NA,CASSVALGGYEQYF,TGTGCCAGCAGTGTGGCCCTAGGAGGCTACGAGCAGTACTTC
TRBV6-6,NA,TRBJ2-5,NA,CASSRIAVGETQYF,TGTGCCAGCAGCCGCATCGCGGTAGGAGAGACCCAGTACTTC
TRBV4-1,NA,TRBJ2-1,NA,CASSHGLLFSYNEQFF,TGCGCCAGCAGCCACGGACTTCTTTTCTCCTACAATGAGCAGTTCTTC
TRBV9,NA,TRBJ2-3,NA,CASSVGGRKSTDTQYF,TGTGCCAGCAGCGTAGGTGGGCGGAAGTCCACAGATACGCAGTATTTT
TRBV7-2,TRBD1,TRBJ1-1,NA,CASSFRTGRAFF,TGTGCCAGCAGCTTCCGGACAGGGCGGGCTTTCTTT
TRBV7-8,TRBD1,TRBJ2-7,NA,CASTSRRTGVSQEQYF,TGTGCCAGCACCTCCCGTCGGACAGGTGTCTCTCAGGAGCAGTACTTC
TRBV5-4,NA,TRBJ1-1,NA,CASSQELDTEAFF,TGTGCCAGCAGCCAAGAGCTGGACACTGAAGCTTTCTTT
TRBV19,NA,TRBJ1-3,medium-sized,CASISAVARFSGNTIYF,TGTGCCAGTATTTCCGCAGTGGCCAGGTTCTCTGGAAACACCATATATTTT